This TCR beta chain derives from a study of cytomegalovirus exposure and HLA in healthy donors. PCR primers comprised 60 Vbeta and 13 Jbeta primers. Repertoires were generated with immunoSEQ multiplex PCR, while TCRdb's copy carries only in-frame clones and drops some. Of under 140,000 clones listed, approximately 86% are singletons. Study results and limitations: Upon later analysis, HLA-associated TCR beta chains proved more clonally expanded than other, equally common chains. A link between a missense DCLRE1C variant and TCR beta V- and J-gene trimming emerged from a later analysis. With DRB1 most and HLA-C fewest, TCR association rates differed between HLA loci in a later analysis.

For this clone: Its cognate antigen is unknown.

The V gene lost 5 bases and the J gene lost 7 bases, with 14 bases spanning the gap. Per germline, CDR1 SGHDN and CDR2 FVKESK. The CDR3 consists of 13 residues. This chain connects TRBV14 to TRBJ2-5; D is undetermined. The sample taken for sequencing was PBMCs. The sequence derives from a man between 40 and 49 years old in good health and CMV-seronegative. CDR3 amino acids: CASSSLLVRTQYF. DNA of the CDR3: TGTGCCAGCAGCTCCCTATTGGTTCGGACCCAGTACTTC.